This T cell receptor (beta chain) comes out of a study of OX40 agonist ivuxolimab in advanced cancers. Study overall: Those treated in dose escalation had hepatocellular carcinoma, melanoma, renal cell cancer or head and neck cancer. Averaging around 60 years in age, with a range of about 23 to 85, the cohort was approximately 83% male.

This CDR3 spans 14 amino acids. The V end was cut by 0 bases, the J end by 1 base, with 5 bases between. CDR1 SGHDT and CDR2 YYEEEE come from the germline V gene. Assay: immunoSEQ multiplex PCR; the TCRdb copy retains only in-frame clones and omits some. The sample yields just under 85,000 clones, 75% to 90% seen once. This chain uses TRBV5-6 with TRBJ1-5; D remains ambiguous. Sequencing used CD4+ or CD8+ T cells sorted from blood, obtained in a trial of the OX40 agonist ivuxolimab. The TCR was taken from an adult with an advanced solid tumor such as melanoma, head and neck, liver or kidney cancer. The CDR3 nucleotides are TGTGCCAGCAGCTTGGAGCGGAGCAATCAGCCCCAGCATTTT. It is translated as CASSLERSNQPQHF.